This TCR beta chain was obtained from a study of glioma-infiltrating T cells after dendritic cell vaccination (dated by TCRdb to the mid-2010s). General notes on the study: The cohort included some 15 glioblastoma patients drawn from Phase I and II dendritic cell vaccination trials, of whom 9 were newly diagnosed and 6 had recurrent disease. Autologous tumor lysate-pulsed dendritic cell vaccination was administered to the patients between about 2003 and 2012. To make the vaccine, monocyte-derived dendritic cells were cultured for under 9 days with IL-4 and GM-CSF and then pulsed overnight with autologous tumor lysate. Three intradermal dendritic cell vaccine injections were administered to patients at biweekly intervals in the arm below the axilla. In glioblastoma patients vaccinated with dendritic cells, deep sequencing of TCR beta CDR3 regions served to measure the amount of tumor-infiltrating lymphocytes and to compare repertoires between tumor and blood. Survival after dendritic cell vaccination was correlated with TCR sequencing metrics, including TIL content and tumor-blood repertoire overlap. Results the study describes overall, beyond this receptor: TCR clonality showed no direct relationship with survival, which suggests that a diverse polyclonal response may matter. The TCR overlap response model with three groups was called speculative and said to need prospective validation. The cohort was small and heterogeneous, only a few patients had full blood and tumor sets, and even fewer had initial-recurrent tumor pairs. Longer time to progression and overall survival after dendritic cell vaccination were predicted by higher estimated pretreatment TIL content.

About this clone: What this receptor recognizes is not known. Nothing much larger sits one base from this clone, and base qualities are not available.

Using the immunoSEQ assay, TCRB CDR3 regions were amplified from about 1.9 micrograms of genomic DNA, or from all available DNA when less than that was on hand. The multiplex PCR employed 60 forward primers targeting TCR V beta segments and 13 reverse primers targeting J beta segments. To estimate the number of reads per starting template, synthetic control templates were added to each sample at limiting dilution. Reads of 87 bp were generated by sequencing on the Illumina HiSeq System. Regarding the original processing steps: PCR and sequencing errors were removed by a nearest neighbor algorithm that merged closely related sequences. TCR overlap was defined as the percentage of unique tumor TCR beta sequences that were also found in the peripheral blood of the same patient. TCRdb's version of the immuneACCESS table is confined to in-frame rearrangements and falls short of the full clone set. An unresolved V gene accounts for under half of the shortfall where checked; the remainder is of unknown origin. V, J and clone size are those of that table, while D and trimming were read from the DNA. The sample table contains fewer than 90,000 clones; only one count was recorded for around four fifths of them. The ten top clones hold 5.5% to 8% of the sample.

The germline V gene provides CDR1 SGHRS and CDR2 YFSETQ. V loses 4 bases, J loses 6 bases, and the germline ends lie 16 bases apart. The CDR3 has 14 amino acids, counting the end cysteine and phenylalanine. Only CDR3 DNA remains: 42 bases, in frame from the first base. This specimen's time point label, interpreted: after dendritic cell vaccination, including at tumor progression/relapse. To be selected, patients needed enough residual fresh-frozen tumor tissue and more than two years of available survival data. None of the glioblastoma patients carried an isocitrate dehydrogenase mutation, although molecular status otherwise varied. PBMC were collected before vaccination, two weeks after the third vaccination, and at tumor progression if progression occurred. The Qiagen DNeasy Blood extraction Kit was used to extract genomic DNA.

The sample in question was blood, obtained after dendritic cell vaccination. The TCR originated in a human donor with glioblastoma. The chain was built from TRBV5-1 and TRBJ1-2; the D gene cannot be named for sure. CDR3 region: CASSKSTGENGYTF. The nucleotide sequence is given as TGCGCCAGCAGCAAATCAACGGGTGAGAATGGCTACACCTTC.